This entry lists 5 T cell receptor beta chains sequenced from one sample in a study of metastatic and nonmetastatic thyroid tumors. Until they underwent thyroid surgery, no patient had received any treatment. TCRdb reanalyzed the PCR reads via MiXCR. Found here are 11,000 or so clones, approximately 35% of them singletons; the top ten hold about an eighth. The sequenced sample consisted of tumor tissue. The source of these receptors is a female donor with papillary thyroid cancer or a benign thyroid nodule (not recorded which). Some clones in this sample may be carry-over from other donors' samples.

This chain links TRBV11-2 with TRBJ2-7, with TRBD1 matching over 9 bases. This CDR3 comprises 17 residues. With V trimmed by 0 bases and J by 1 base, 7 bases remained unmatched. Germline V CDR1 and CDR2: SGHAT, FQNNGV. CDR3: CASSLDFGTGFSYEQYF. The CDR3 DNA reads TGTGCCAGCAGCTTAGATTTTGGGACAGGGTTTTCCTACGAGCAGTACTTC.

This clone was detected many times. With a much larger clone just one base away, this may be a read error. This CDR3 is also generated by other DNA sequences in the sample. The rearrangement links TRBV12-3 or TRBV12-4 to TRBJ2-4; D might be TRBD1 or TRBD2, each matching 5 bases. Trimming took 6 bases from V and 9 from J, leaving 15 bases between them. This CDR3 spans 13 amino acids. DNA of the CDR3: TGTGCCAGCAGACCCGACCGGGGCCCCATTCAGTACTTC. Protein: CASRPDRGPIQYF.

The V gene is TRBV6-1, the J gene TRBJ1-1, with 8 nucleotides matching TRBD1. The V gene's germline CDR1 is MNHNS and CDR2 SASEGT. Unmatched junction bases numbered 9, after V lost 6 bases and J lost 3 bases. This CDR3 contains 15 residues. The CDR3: CASRHTTGADTEAFF. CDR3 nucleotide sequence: TGTGCCAGCAGACATACGACAGGGGCGGACACTGAAGCTTTCTTT.

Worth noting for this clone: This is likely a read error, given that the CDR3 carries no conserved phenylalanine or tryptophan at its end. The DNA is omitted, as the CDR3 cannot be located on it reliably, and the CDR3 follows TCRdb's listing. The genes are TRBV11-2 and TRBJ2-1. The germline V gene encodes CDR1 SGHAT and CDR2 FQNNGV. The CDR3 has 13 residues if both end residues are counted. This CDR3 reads CASSLDGRGTQLL.

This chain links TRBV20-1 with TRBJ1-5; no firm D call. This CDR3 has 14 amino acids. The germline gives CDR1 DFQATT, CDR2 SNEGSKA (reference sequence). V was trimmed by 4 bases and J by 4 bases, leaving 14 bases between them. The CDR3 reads CSATVTGGNQPQHF. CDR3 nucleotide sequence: TGCAGTGCTACGGTGACGGGAGGAAATCAGCCCCAGCATTTT.